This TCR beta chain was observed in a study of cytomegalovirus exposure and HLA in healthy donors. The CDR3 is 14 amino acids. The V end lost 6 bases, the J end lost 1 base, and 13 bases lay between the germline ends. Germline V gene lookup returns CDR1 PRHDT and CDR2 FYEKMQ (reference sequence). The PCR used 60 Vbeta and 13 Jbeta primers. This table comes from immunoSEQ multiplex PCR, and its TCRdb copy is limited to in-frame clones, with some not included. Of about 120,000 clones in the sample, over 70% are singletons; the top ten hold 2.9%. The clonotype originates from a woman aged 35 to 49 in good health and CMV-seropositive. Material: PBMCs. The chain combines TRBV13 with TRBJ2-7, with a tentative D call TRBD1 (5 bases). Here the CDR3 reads CASRKKGLSYEQYF. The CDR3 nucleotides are TGTGCCAGCAGAAAAAAGGGGTTATCCTACGAGCAGTACTTC.